The 15 T cell receptor beta chains below were found in one sample sequenced in a study of OX40 agonist ivuxolimab in advanced cancers. Here immunoSEQ multiplex PCR was the method, and the copy in TCRdb shows in-frame clones only, minus some. The sample lists 50,000 or so clones, around 77% occurring once. The specimen comprised CD4+ or CD8+ T cells sorted from blood, sampled in a trial of the OX40 agonist ivuxolimab. Every receptor here comes from an adult with an advanced solid tumor such as melanoma, head and neck, liver or kidney cancer.

J is TRBJ2-1 and V is TRBV7-8; D remains unclear. The germline V and J ends were trimmed by 5 bases and 6 bases, with 14 bases remaining between them. The CDR3 spans 14 residues. Germline V gene lookup returns CDR1 SGHVS and CDR2 FQNEAQ. Here the CDR3 reads CASSPTRQVNEQFF. As DNA, the CDR3 is TGTGCCAGCAGCCCCACCCGGCAGGTCAATGAGCAGTTCTTC.

The chain joins TRBV6-1 to TRBJ2-3; 12 bases agree with TRBD2. Germline V CDR1 and CDR2: MNHNS, SASEGT. Losses at the gene ends were 6 bases for V and 5 bases for J; bases not matched to a gene: 6. The CDR3 is made up of 15 amino acids. The CDR3 sequence: CASRTLAGGIDTQYF. CDR3 coding DNA: TGTGCCAGCAGAACACTAGCGGGGGGTATAGATACGCAGTATTTT.

The V call is TRBV7-9, the J call TRBJ1-5; D unclear. Germline loops: CDR1 SEHNR, CDR2 FQNEAQ (reference sequence). Trimming stripped 2 bases from V and 0 bases from J, with 8 bases between. The CDR3 length is 15 residues. The CDR3 DNA is TGTGCCAGCAGCTTATCGGCTTATAGCAATCAGCCCCAGCATTTT. Amino acid sequence: CASSLSAYSNQPQHF. The full variable domain, its missing parts supplied by reference TRBV7-9 and TRBJ1-5, is DTGVSQNPRHKITKRGQNVTFRCDPISEHNRLYWYRQTLGQGPEFLTYFQNEAQLEKSRLLSDRFSAERPKGSFSTLEIQRTEQGDSAMYLCASSLSAYSNQPQHFGDGTRLSIL.

The rearrangement links TRBV28 to TRBJ2-3, with 12 positions matching TRBD2. Germline CDR1 reads MDHEN; CDR2 reads SYDVKM. V shed 3 bases and J 2 bases; nucleotides not matched to a gene: 6. The CDR3 spans 17 residues. CDR3 in amino acids: CASSLMGLAGHTDTQYF. CDR3 bases: TGTGCCAGCAGTTTGATGGGACTAGCGGGCCACACAGATACGCAGTATTTT.

This clone was detected once. The V call is TRBV5-1, the J call TRBJ1-2, with no clear D. The CDR3 is made up of 14 amino acids. Trimming removed 0 bases from V and 7 bases from J, with 13 bases in between. Looked up from germline, CDR1 is SGHRS and CDR2 is YFSETQ. The CDR3 DNA sequence: TGCGCCAGCAGCTTGGGGGGTAGCTCTCGTGGCTACACCTTC. As protein: CASSLGGSSRGYTF.

Only one count was recorded for this clone. The rearrangement joins TRBV29-1 to TRBJ1-1, with no clear D. Germline lookup yields CDR1 SQVTM and CDR2 ANQGSEA. V lost 5 bases and J 4 bases, leaving 8 bases between the germline ends. There are 11 residues in the CDR3. The CDR3 reads CSVRSGTEAFF. The CDR3 DNA reads TGCAGCGTTAGGTCTGGCACTGAAGCTTTCTTT.

The sample holds one count of this clone. The chain employs TRBV28 and TRBJ2-1; unclear D gene. Trimming pared 1 base from V and 6 bases from J, leaving 4 bases between. This CDR3 has 12 residues. The germline CDR1 and CDR2 sequences are MDHEN and SYDVKM. CDR3 amino acids: CASSLLSNEQFF. CDR3 sequence (DNA): TGTGCCAGCAGTTTATTAAGCAATGAGCAGTTCTTC. Combining the CDR3 with reference TRBV28 and TRBJ2-1 gives the whole variable domain DVKVTQSSRYLVKRTGEKVFLECVQDMDHENMFWYRQDPGLGLRLIYFSYDVKMKEKGDIPEGYSVSREKKERFSLILESASTNQTSMYLCASSLLSNEQFFGPGTRLTVL.

This chain links TRBV5-1 with TRBJ2-3; TRBD1 matches 8 bases. This CDR3 comprises 19 residues. The junction had 17 bases not matched to a gene; V was cut back by 4 bases and J by 1 base. Germline loops: CDR1 SGHRS, CDR2 YFSETQ. CDR3 in DNA: TGCGCCAGCAGCCTTACCCTTACTACTATGACAGGGGGCACAGATACGCAGTATTTT. This encodes CASSLTLTTMTGGTDTQYF.

The chain's CDR3 is CASSTHSYNEQFF. CDR3 nucleotide sequence: TGTGCCAGCAGTACGCACTCCTACAATGAGCAGTTCTTC. The genes are TRBV2 and TRBJ2-1; no reliable D call. CDR1 and CDR2 from the germline V gene are SNHLY and FYNNEI. The CDR3 runs 13 residues. V lost 5 bases and J lost 0, with 5 bases in between.

This clone was picked up one time. J is TRBJ2-2 and V is TRBV6-4; unclear D gene. The germline CDR1 and CDR2 sequences are MRHNA and SNTAGT. The CDR3 runs to 13 residues. Trimming took off 8 bases at V and 5 bases at J, with 12 bases between the two ends. The DNA of the CDR3 is TGTGCCAGCTCAAGAGAAGAGACCGGGGAGCTGTTTTTT. Translated, it gives CASSREETGELFF.

This sequence joins TRBV5-1 and TRBJ2-5; 7 bases fit TRBD2. This CDR3 has 15 amino acids. Trimming at V came to 0 bases and at J to 2 bases, leaving 4 bases not matched to a gene. CDR1 is SGHRS, CDR2 YFSETQ, per germline. The CDR3 DNA reads TGCGCCAGCAGCTTGGCTAGCGGCAGTCAAGAGACCCAGTACTTC. It codes for CASSLASGSQETQYF.

This clone showed up many times. The V gene is TRBV4-1, the J gene TRBJ2-7; 9 positions match TRBD2. This CDR3 spans 17 amino acids. J lost 5 bases, V lost 1 base, and 12 bases had no gene match. CDR1 and CDR2 (germline): MGHRA, YSYEKL. Here the CDR3 reads CASSQVDMGLAMDEQYF. The CDR3 bases are TGCGCCAGCAGCCAAGTAGATATGGGACTAGCTATGGACGAGCAGTACTTC.

The chain uses TRBV6-5 and TRBJ2-7; TRBD1 is a possible D gene (5 bases). The CDR3 totals 15 residues. The germline CDR1 and CDR2 sequences are MNHEY and SVGAGI. V was trimmed by 7 bases and J by 2 bases, leaving 18 bases between them. The CDR3 protein is CASKPDRTPTYEQYF. CDR3 coding DNA: TGTGCCAGCAAGCCGGACCGGACACCGACCTACGAGCAGTACTTC.

This clone was seen only once. V and J are TRBV19 and TRBJ1-5; TRBD1 is a possible D gene (6 bases). The V and J ends lost 7 bases and 7 bases respectively, with 14 bases between them. This CDR3 comprises 13 residues. Germline V CDR1 and CDR2: LNHDA, SQIVND (reference sequence). The CDR3 DNA reads as TGTGCCAGTAATAGACAGGCGGGGCAGCCCCAGCATTTT. Amino acid sequence: CASNRQAGQPQHF. Full variable domain (missing parts from reference TRBV19 and TRBJ1-5): DGGITQSPKYLFRKEGQNVTLSCEQNLNHDAMYWYRQDPGQGLRLIYYSQIVNDFQKGDIAEGYSVSREKKESFPLTVTSAQKNPTAFYLCASNRQAGQPQHFGDGTRLSIL.

Only one count was recorded for this clone. The chain is built from TRBV5-4 and TRBJ2-1, with D possibly matching TRBD2 (6 bases). Trimming took off 1 base at V and 0 bases at J, with 11 bases between the two ends. This CDR3 spans 16 amino acids. Germline CDR1 is SGHNT and CDR2 is YYREEE (reference sequence). The CDR3 spells CASSLRGGSSYNEQFF. DNA for the CDR3: TGTGCCAGCAGCTTGAGAGGAGGGAGCTCCTACAATGAGCAGTTCTTC. The full variable domain, with the rest looked up from reference TRBV5-4 and TRBJ2-1, is ETGVTQSPTHLIKTRGQQVTLRCSSQSGHNTVSWYQQALGQGPQFIFQYYREEENGRGNFPPRFSGLQFPNYSSELNVNALELDDSALYLCASSLRGGSSYNEQFFGPGTRLTVL.